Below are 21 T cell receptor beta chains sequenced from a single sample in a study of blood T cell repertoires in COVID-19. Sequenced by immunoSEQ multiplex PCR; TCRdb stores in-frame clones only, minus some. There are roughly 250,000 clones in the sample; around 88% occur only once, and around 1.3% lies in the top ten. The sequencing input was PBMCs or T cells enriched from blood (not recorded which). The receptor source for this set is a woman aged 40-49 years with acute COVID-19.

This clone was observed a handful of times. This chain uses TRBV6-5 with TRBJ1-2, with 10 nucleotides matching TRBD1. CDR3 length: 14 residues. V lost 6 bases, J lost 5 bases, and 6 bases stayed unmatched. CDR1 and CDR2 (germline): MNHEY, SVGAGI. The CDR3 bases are TGTGCCAGCAGCCGGACAGGGGGAAAATATGGCTACACCTTC. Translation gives CASSRTGGKYGYTF.

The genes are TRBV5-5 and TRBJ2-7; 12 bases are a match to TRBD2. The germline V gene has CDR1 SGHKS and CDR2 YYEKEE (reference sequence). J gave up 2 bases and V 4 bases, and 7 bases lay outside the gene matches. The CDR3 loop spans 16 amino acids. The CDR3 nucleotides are TGTGCCAGCAGCACAAGGACTAGCGGGATCCCCTACGAGCAGTACGTC. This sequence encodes CASSTRTSGIPYEQYV.

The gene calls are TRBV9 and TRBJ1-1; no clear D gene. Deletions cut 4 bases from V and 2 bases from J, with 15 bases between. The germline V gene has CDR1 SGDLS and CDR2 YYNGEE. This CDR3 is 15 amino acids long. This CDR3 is CASSSISSGNTEAFF. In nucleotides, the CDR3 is TGTGCCAGCAGCTCAATTTCCAGCGGCAACACTGAAGCTTTCTTT.

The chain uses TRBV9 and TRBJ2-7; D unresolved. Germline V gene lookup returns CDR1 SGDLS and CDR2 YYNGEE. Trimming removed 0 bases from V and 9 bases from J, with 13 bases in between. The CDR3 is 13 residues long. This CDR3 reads CASSVELGSGQYF. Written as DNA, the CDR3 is TGTGCCAGCAGCGTAGAGTTGGGCTCCGGGCAGTACTTC.

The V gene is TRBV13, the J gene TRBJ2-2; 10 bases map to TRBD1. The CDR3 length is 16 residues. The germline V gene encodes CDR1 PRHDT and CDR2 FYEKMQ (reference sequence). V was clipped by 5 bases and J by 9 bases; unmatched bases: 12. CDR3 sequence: CASSPPTGGEYRELFF. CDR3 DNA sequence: TGTGCCAGCAGCCCACCGACAGGGGGCGAGTACCGGGAGCTGTTTTTT.

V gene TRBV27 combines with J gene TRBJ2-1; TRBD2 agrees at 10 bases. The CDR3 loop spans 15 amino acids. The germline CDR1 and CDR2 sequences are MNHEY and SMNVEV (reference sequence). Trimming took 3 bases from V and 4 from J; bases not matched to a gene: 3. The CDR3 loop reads CASSFRLAGYNEQFF. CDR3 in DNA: TGTGCCAGCAGTTTCCGACTAGCGGGTTACAATGAGCAGTTCTTC.

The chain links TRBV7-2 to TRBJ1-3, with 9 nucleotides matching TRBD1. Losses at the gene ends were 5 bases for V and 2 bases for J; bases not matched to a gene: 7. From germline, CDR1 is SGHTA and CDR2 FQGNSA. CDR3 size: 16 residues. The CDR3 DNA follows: TGTGCCAGCAGCATAGACAGGGGGGCGCCTGGAAACACCATATATTTT. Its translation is CASSIDRGAPGNTIYF.

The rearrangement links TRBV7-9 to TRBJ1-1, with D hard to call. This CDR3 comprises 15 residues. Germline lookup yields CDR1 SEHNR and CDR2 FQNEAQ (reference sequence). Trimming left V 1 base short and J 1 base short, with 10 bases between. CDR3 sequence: CASSLDYSGNTEAFF. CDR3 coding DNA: TGTGCCAGCAGCTTAGATTATTCAGGGAACACTGAAGCTTTCTTT.

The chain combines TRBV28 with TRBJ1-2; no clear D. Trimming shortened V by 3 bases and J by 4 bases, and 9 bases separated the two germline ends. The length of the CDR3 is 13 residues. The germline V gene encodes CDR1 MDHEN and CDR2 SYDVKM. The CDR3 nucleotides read TGTGCCAGCAGTTTGTCATCGGTCTATGGCTACACCTTC. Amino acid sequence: CASSLSSVYGYTF.

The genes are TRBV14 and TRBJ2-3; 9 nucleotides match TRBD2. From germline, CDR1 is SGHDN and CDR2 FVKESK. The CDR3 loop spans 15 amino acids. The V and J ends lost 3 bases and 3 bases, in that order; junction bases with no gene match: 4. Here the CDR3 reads CASSQTSGFTDTQYF. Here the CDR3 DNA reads TGTGCCAGCAGCCAGACTAGCGGCTTTACAGATACGCAGTATTTT.

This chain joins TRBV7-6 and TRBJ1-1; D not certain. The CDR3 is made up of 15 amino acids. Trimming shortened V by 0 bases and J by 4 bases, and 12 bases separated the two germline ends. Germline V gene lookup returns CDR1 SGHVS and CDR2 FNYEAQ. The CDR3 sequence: CASSLALGEGTEAFF. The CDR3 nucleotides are TGTGCCAGCAGCTTAGCGCTCGGGGAGGGCACTGAAGCTTTCTTT. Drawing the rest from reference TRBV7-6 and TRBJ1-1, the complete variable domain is GAGVSQSPRYKVTKRGQDVALRCDPISGHVSLYWYRQALGQGPEFLTYFNYEAQQDKSGLPNDRFSAERPEGSISTLTIQRTEQRDSAMYRCASSLALGEGTEAFFGQGTRLTVV.

DNA of the CDR3: TGTGCCAGCAGCCCACTATACTTAACAGGGCCTGGAAACACCATATATTTT. Translating it yields CASSPLYLTGPGNTIYF. This chain joins TRBV3-1 (or the pseudogene TRBV3-2) and TRBJ1-3, with D tentatively TRBD1 (6 bases). The CDR3 contains 17 residues. The ends were cut back, 4 bases at V and 2 bases at J, with 18 bases in the middle. Germline assignment: CDR1 LGHDT and CDR2 YNNKEL (reference sequence).

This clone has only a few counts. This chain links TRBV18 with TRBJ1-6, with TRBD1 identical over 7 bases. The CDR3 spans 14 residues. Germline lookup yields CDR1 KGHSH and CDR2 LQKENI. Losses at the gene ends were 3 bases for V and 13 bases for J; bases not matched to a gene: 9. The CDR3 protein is CASSPSQGTAPLHF. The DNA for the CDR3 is TGTGCCAGCTCACCGTCGCAGGGGACAGCTCCCCTCCACTTT.

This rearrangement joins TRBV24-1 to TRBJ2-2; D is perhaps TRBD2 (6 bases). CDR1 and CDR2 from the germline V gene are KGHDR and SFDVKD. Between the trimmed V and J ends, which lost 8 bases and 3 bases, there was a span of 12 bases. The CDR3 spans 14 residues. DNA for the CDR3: TGTGCCACCAACGGGAGAGGGGACACCGGGGAGCTGTTTTTT. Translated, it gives CATNGRGDTGELFF.

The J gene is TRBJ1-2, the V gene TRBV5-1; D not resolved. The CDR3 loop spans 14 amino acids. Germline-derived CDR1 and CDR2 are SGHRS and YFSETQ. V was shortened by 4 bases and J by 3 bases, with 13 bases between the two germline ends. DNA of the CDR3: TGCGCCAGCAGCCAGGTCCCCCAGGACTATGGCTACACCTTC. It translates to CASSQVPQDYGYTF.

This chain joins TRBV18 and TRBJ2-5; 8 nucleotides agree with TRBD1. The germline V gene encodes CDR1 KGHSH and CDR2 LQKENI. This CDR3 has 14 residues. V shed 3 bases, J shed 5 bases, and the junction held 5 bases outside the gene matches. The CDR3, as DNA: TGTGCCAGCTCACCGTCGACAGGGGTGGAGACCCAGTACTTC. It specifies CASSPSTGVETQYF.

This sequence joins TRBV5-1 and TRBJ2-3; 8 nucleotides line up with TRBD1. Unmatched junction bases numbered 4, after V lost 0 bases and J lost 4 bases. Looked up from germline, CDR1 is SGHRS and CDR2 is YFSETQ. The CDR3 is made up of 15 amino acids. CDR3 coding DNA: TGCGCCAGCAGCTTGGAAGACAGGGGCTCAGATACGCAGTATTTT. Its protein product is CASSLEDRGSDTQYF.

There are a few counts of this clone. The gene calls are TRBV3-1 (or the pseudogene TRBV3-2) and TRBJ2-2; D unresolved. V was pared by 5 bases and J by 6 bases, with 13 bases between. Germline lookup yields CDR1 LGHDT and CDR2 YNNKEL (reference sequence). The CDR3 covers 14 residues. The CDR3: CASSYSGVSGELFF. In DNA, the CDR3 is TGTGCCAGCAGCTACTCAGGCGTTTCCGGGGAGCTGTTTTTT.

Here the CDR3 DNA reads TGTGCCAGCAGCTTGGCCGGACAGCCCCACGCTAACTATGGCTACACCTTC. Translating it yields CASSLAGQPHANYGYTF. The chain has TRBV5-6 and TRBJ1-2; weak D call: TRBD1 (6 bases). Deletions cut 0 bases from V and 0 bases from J, with 15 bases between. This CDR3 is built from 17 residues. The germline CDR1 and CDR2 sequences are SGHDT and YYEEEE.

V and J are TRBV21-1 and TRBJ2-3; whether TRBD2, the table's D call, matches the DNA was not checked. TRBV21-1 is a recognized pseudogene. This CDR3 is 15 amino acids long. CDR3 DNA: TGTGCCAGCCGGAGTAGGTCATGGAGCACAGATACGCAGTATTTT. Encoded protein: CASRSRSWSTDTQYF.

CDR3: CASSSGGVGQETQYF. Written as DNA, the CDR3 is TGTGCCAGCAGCTCGGGAGGGGTGGGCCAAGAGACCCAGTACTTC. The chain combines TRBV27 with TRBJ2-5; 8 bases map to TRBD2. The CDR3 is 15 amino acids. Trimming at V came to 6 bases and at J to 1 base, leaving 7 bases not matched to a gene. Per germline, CDR1 MNHEY and CDR2 SMNVEV (reference sequence).